A selection of T cell receptor beta chains follows, all from one sample in a study of Ad26.COV2.S vaccination and SARS-CoV-2 variants. Produced via immunoSEQ multiplex PCR; TCRdb's table is partial and in-frame only. The sample carries roughly 100,000 clones, roughly 75% recorded once. This specimen consisted of peripheral blood, obtained after recovery from COVID-19. The receptors stem from a human donor who had recovered from COVID-19. Each CDR3 is given with its conserved first and last residue. D genes are given only for firm matches. Size is omitted from some rows. Given values are once, few, many or a class for expanded clones.

CDR3 protein: CASRPAFGPNTEAFF
CDR3 DNA: TGTGCCAGCAGGCCTGCCTTTGGACCTAACACTGAAGCTTTCTTT
J gene: TRBJ1-1
V gene: TRBV6-5
D gene: .
clone size: .

CDR3 protein: CASKEGTSNEKLFF
CDR3 DNA: TGCGCCAGCAAAGAAGGGACATCTAATGAAAAACTGTTTTTT
J gene: TRBJ1-4
V gene: TRBV5-1
D gene: .
clone size: .

CDR3 protein: CASSPSQETQYF
CDR3 DNA: TGTGCCAGCAGCCCAAGCCAAGAGACCCAGTACTTC
J gene: TRBJ2-5
V gene: TRBV6-2/TRBV6-3
D gene: .
clone size: .

CDR3 protein: CASSPSGGYTGELFF
CDR3 DNA: TGTGCCAGCTCACCCAGCGGGGGCTACACCGGGGAGCTGTTTTTT
J gene: TRBJ2-2
V gene: TRBV18
D gene: TRBD2
clone size: .

CDR3 protein: CASSIKGEGAETQYF
CDR3 DNA: TGTGCCAGTAGTATCAAGGGGGAAGGCGCGGAGACCCAGTACTTC
J gene: TRBJ2-5
V gene: TRBV19
D gene: .
clone size: .

CDR3 protein: CASSQDRRRETQYF
CDR3 DNA: TGTGCCAGCAGCCAAGATCGTCGCCGGGAGACCCAGTACTTC
J gene: TRBJ2-5
V gene: TRBV4-2
D gene: .
clone size: once

CDR3 protein: CASSQDLVHGQETQYF
CDR3 DNA: TGTGCCAGCAGCCAAGATCTGGTTCACGGACAAGAGACCCAGTACTTC
J gene: TRBJ2-5
V gene: TRBV3-1/TRBV3-2
D gene: .
clone size: .

CDR3 protein: CASSYSRPENAPLHF
CDR3 DNA: TGTGCCAGCAGTTACTCCAGACCCGAAAACGCACCCCTCCACTTT
J gene: TRBJ1-6
V gene: TRBV6-6
D gene: .
clone size: .

CDR3 protein: CASSIEDRAGELFF
CDR3 DNA: TGTGCCAGTAGTATAGAAGACAGGGCCGGGGAGCTGTTTTTT
J gene: TRBJ2-2
V gene: TRBV19
D gene: TRBD1
clone size: once

CDR3 protein: CASRDGLAGSGELFF
CDR3 DNA: TGTGCCAGCAGAGACGGACTAGCGGGGTCCGGGGAGCTGTTTTTT
J gene: TRBJ2-2
V gene: TRBV27
D gene: TRBD2
clone size: .

CDR3 protein: CASRTSGNEQFF
CDR3 DNA: TGTGCCAGCAGAACTAGCGGCAATGAGCAGTTCTTC
J gene: TRBJ2-1
V gene: TRBV11-2
D gene: TRBD2
clone size: .

CDR3 protein: CASSRTTGTGNMNTEAFF
CDR3 DNA: TGCGCCAGCAGCCGAACAACCGGGACAGGGAATATGAACACTGAAGCTTTCTTT
J gene: TRBJ1-1
V gene: TRBV4-1
D gene: TRBD1
clone size: .

CDR3 protein: CAWKRGDSRDTEAFF
CDR3 DNA: TGTGCCTGGAAACGGGGGGACAGCCGGGACACTGAAGCTTTCTTT
J gene: TRBJ1-1
V gene: TRBV30
D gene: TRBD1
clone size: .

CDR3 protein: CASTARTGDQPQHF
CDR3 DNA: TGTGCCAGCACGGCCCGGACAGGGGATCAGCCCCAGCATTTT
J gene: TRBJ1-5
V gene: TRBV6-5
D gene: TRBD1
clone size: .

CDR3 protein: CASSLDLGDTYEQYF
CDR3 DNA: TGCGCCAGCAGCTTGGATCTGGGGGACACCTACGAGCAGTACTTC
J gene: TRBJ2-7
V gene: TRBV5-1
D gene: .
clone size: .

CDR3 protein: CASTILNSPLHF
CDR3 DNA: TGTGCCAGCACCATCCTGAATTCACCCCTCCACTTT
J gene: TRBJ1-6
V gene: TRBV28
D gene: .
clone size: .

CDR3 protein: CASRPRGVVISTDTQYF
CDR3 DNA: TGTGCCAGCAGACCGCGGGGGGTCGTAATCTCCACAGATACGCAGTATTTT
J gene: TRBJ2-3
V gene: TRBV7-2
D gene: TRBD2
clone size: .

CDR3 protein: CASMLSPEQTQYF
CDR3 DNA: TGTGCCAGCATGCTCTCGCCGGAGCAGACCCAGTACTTC
J gene: TRBJ2-5
V gene: TRBV2
D gene: .
clone size: .

CDR3 protein: CASSQGIVGTYGYTF
CDR3 DNA: TGTGCCAGCAGCCAAGGTATAGTGGGGACCTATGGCTACACCTTC
J gene: TRBJ1-2
V gene: TRBV4-2
D gene: .
clone size: .

CDR3 protein: CASSLVTVYEQYF
CDR3 DNA: TGTGCCAGCAGCTTAGTAACCGTCTACGAGCAGTACTTC
J gene: TRBJ2-7
V gene: TRBV7-2
D gene: .
clone size: .

CDR3 protein: CASSDGTGGLQPQHF
CDR3 DNA: TGTGCCAGCAGTGATGGGACAGGGGGCCTTCAGCCCCAGCATTTT
J gene: TRBJ1-5
V gene: TRBV25-1
D gene: TRBD1
clone size: .

CDR3 protein: CASSLGLAMNEQFF
CDR3 DNA: TGCGCCAGCAGCTTAGGACTAGCGATGAATGAGCAGTTCTTC
J gene: TRBJ2-1
V gene: TRBV5-1
D gene: TRBD2
clone size: .

CDR3 protein: CAIGTGGPYEQYF
CDR3 DNA: TGTGCCATCGGGACGGGGGGTCCCTACGAGCAGTACTTC
J gene: TRBJ2-7
V gene: TRBV10-3
D gene: TRBD2
clone size: .

CDR3 protein: CASGRDRQGVTDTQYF
CDR3 DNA: TGTGCCAGCGGACGGGATCGACAGGGGGTGACAGATACGCAGTATTTT
J gene: TRBJ2-3
V gene: TRBV7-9
D gene: TRBD1
clone size: .

CDR3 protein: CASSQFTDTQYF
CDR3 DNA: TGTGCCAGCAGCCAGTTCACAGATACGCAGTATTTT
J gene: TRBJ2-3
V gene: TRBV3-1/TRBV3-2
D gene: .
clone size: .

CDR3 protein: CASRFGGAYEQYF
CDR3 DNA: TGCGCCAGCAGGTTCGGGGGGGCCTACGAGCAGTACTTC
J gene: TRBJ2-7
V gene: TRBV10-2
D gene: TRBD2
clone size: few

CDR3 protein: CASSEALRQAEQYF
CDR3 DNA: TGTGCCAGCAGTGAAGCGCTCCGGCAGGCCGAGCAGTACTTC
J gene: TRBJ2-7
V gene: TRBV6-1
D gene: .
clone size: .

CDR3 protein: CATSGEQTGQGFGGELFF
CDR3 DNA: TGTGCCACCAGCGGAGAGCAAACAGGACAGGGGTTCGGCGGGGAGCTGTTTTTT
J gene: TRBJ2-2
V gene: TRBV15
D gene: TRBD1
clone size: .